The 22 T cell receptor beta chains given below trace back to one sample, sequenced in a study of T cell changes during pregnancy in multiple sclerosis. Only in-frame clones appear in the TCRdb table, and some are missing; sequencing was by immunoSEQ multiplex PCR. The table has around 88,000 clones, 85% to 95% seen once; the top ten hold about 2.6%. Sequenced material: peripheral blood, taken in the first trimester of pregnancy. These receptors all stem from a female donor with multiple sclerosis, enrolled in a pregnancy study.

The chain couples TRBV15 to TRBJ2-2, with D possibly TRBD1 on 8 matching bases. The V end lost 5 bases, the J end lost 1 base, and 17 bases lay between the germline ends. CDR3 size: 17 residues. CDR1 is LNHNV and CDR2 is YYDKDF in the germline V gene (reference sequence). The CDR3 region is CATSRPGGGRNTGELFF. For the CDR3, the DNA is TGTGCCACCAGCCGCCCAGGGGGCGGGAGGAACACCGGGGAGCTGTTTTTT.

This chain connects TRBV2 to TRBJ2-7, with 10 bases matching TRBD1. Trimming took 10 bases from V and 4 from J; bases not matched to a gene: 4. This CDR3 is 12 amino acids long. The germline CDR1 and CDR2 sequences are SNHLY and FYNNEI. The CDR3 nucleotides read TGTGCCACCCGGACAGGGGGATACGAGCAGTACTTC. Translated: CATRTGGYEQYF. Filled out from reference TRBV2 and TRBJ2-7, the complete variable domain reads EPEVTQTPSHQVTQMGQEVILRCVPISNHLYFYWYRQILGQKVEFLVSFYNNEISEKSEIFDDQFSVERPDGSNFTLKIRSTKLEDSAMYFCATRTGGYEQYFGPGTRLTVT.

The rearrangement links TRBV18 to TRBJ2-5; TRBD2 aligns across 7 bases. From germline, CDR1 is KGHSH and CDR2 LQKENI. Losses at the gene ends were 3 bases for V and 5 bases for J; bases not matched to a gene: 9. The CDR3 has 15 amino acids. Here the CDR3 reads CASSPAGEVKETQYF. CDR3 sequence (DNA): TGTGCCAGCTCACCGGCGGGAGAGGTCAAGGAGACCCAGTACTTC.

The J gene is TRBJ1-3, the V gene TRBV2, with D tentatively TRBD1 (6 bases). The CDR3 is 15 amino acids. Germline V gene sequence: CDR1 SNHLY, CDR2 FYNNEI. V gave up 4 bases and J gave up 4 bases, with 14 bases separating them. The CDR3 protein is CASSVRGLEGNTIYF. For the CDR3, the DNA is TGTGCCAGCAGTGTCAGGGGTTTGGAGGGAAACACCATATATTTT.

The chain combines TRBV27 with TRBJ1-4; 7 nucleotides agree with TRBD1. Trimming took 2 bases from V and 11 from J; bases not matched to a gene: 11. The germline gives CDR1 MNHEY, CDR2 SMNVEV (reference sequence). The CDR3 length is 15 residues. The CDR3 nucleotides read TGTGCCAGCAGTTTAGCCCTCCGACAGGGAGCGAAACTGTTTTTT. Translated, it gives CASSLALRQGAKLFF.

This clone was seen once. This chain links TRBV2 with TRBJ1-2, with 8 bases identical to TRBD1. J lost 2 bases, V lost 4 bases, and 6 bases had no gene match. Germline V gene lookup returns CDR1 SNHLY and CDR2 FYNNEI. This CDR3 has 15 residues. The CDR3 nucleotides read TGTGCCAGCAGTGGGGTTGGACAGGGAAACTATGGCTACACCTTC. This codes for CASSGVGQGNYGYTF.

The rearrangement joins TRBV2 to TRBJ2-1; D ambiguous. This CDR3 region has 10 residues. Germline V gene data show CDR1 as SNHLY and CDR2 as FYNNEI. V shed 4 bases and J shed 8 bases, with 3 bases lying between them. The CDR3 nucleotides are TGTGCCAGCAGTGTCTATGAGCAGTTCTTC. Amino acid sequence: CASSVYEQFF.

This chain uses TRBV7-9 with TRBJ2-5, with a possible D match to TRBD1 (6 bases). This CDR3 is built from 13 residues. CDR1 and CDR2 (germline): SEHNR, FQNEAQ (reference sequence). V was cut by 4 bases and J by 0 bases, with 6 bases left in between. CDR3 residues: CASSWTDQETQYF. The CDR3 DNA reads TGTGCCAGCAGCTGGACAGACCAAGAGACCCAGTACTTC.

The chain combines TRBV5-1 with TRBJ2-2; D gene uncertain. Trimming took off 5 bases at V and 5 bases at J, with 16 bases between the two ends. The length of the CDR3 is 15 residues. Germline CDR1 and CDR2: SGHRS and YFSETQ. The CDR3 DNA follows: TGCGCCAGCAGTAGTGTTGTAACGAGTACCGGGGAGCTGTTTTTT. Its protein is CASSSVVTSTGELFF.

The chain joins TRBV7-2 to TRBJ1-3, with D tentatively TRBD1 (5 bases). The germline gives CDR1 SGHTA, CDR2 FQGNSA. CDR3 length equals 14 residues. V was pared by 5 bases and J by 1 base, with 9 bases between. This CDR3 reads CASSLGTSGNTIYF. DNA of the CDR3: TGTGCCAGCAGCCTGGGGACTTCTGGAAACACCATATATTTT.

This rearrangement joins TRBV18 to TRBJ2-7; 10 bases are a match to TRBD2. The CDR3 length is 15 residues. The germline V gene encodes CDR1 KGHSH and CDR2 LQKENI. Trimming removed 5 bases from V and 5 bases from J; junction bases left unmatched: 9. CDR3 bases: TGTGCCAGCTCAGGGGCTAGCGGGAGACGTGACGAGCAGTACTTC. Translating gives CASSGASGRRDEQYF.

The chain couples TRBV15 to TRBJ2-7; D unclear. This CDR3 has 14 residues. The germline gives CDR1 LNHNV, CDR2 YYDKDF (reference sequence). The ends were cut back, 0 bases at V and 3 bases at J, with 9 bases in the middle. CDR3 loop: CATSRDVLDYEQYF. Here the CDR3 DNA reads TGTGCCACCAGCAGAGATGTCCTAGACTACGAGCAGTACTTC.

The J gene is TRBJ1-2, the V gene TRBV7-9; 10 bases line up with TRBD1. This CDR3 comprises 15 residues. Per germline, CDR1 SEHNR and CDR2 FQNEAQ (reference sequence). Trimming at V came to 5 bases and at J to 0 bases, leaving 3 bases not matched to a gene. Here the CDR3 DNA reads TGTGCCAGCAGCGACAGGGGGCGAGCTAACTATGGCTACACCTTC. Translated: CASSDRGRANYGYTF.

The chain couples TRBV5-1 to TRBJ2-7, with 10 bases aligning to TRBD1. The CDR3 covers 15 residues. CDR1 SGHRS and CDR2 YFSETQ come from the germline V gene. J lost 5 bases, V lost 3 bases, and 8 bases had no gene match. CDR3 DNA sequence: TGCGCCAGCAGCTCAACCGGGACAGGGGTCCACGAGCAGTACTTC. Residues: CASSSTGTGVHEQYF.

The chain has TRBV11-2 and TRBJ2-5; 11 nucleotides match TRBD2. The CDR3 length is 16 residues. CDR1 and CDR2 (germline): SGHAT, FQNNGV. J lost 3 bases, V lost 1 base, and 4 bases had no gene match. CDR3 residues: CASSLVTGLAEETQYF. CDR3 nucleotide sequence: TGTGCCAGCAGCTTAGTGACGGGACTAGCGGAAGAGACCCAGTACTTC.

This chain connects TRBV6-4 to TRBJ2-7; D perhaps matches TRBD2 (6 bases). V lost 3 bases to trimming and J lost 2 bases, with 11 bases between them. This CDR3 has 14 amino acids. In germline, CDR1 is MRHNA, CDR2 SNTAGT. The CDR3 nucleotides read TGTGCCAGCAGTGATTCGGAGGGCCCCTACGAGCAGTACTTC. Amino acids: CASSDSEGPYEQYF.

The V call is TRBV7-9, the J call TRBJ1-3; a possible D gene is TRBD1 (5 bases). Germline CDR1 SEHNR, CDR2 FQNEAQ (reference sequence). CDR3 length: 18 amino acids. The germline V and J ends were trimmed by 1 base and 0 bases, with 16 bases remaining between them. The CDR3 region has the DNA TGTGCCAGCAGCTTAGTAGTGGTGGACGGACACTCTGGAAACACCATATATTTT. This codes for CASSLVVVDGHSGNTIYF.

The chain couples TRBV2 to TRBJ1-2; 9 bases map to TRBD1. Trimming removed 5 bases from V and 4 bases from J; junction bases left unmatched: 8. From germline, CDR1 is SNHLY and CDR2 FYNNEI. CDR3 length: 15 amino acids. DNA of the CDR3: TGTGCCAGCAGTCCGGCGGGACAGGGTGCCTATGGCTACACCTTC. Protein sequence: CASSPAGQGAYGYTF.

This clone was seen once. The rearrangement links TRBV5-4 to TRBJ2-7; perhaps TRBD1 as D (6 bases). Germline V gene sequence: CDR1 SGHNT, CDR2 YYREEE (reference sequence). V was clipped by 2 bases and J by 3 bases, with 9 bases between them. The CDR3 contains 13 residues. The CDR3 DNA is TGTGCCAGCAGCTTCGGACAGCACTACGAGCAGTACTTC. The encoded protein is CASSFGQHYEQYF. Looking up the rest from reference TRBV5-4 and TRBJ2-7 gives the full variable domain: ETGVTQSPTHLIKTRGQQVTLRCSSQSGHNTVSWYQQALGQGPQFIFQYYREEENGRGNFPPRFSGLQFPNYSSELNVNALELDDSALYLCASSFGQHYEQYFGPGTRLTVT.

The chain is built from TRBV7-8 and TRBJ1-2; maybe TRBD1 (6 bases). Deletions cut 5 bases from V and 0 bases from J, with 13 bases between. The CDR3 spans 15 residues. CDR1 is SGHVS and CDR2 is FQNEAQ in the germline V gene. The CDR3, as DNA: TGTGCCAGCAGCGAGGGACACCCAGCTAACTATGGCTACACCTTC. Its translation is CASSEGHPANYGYTF.

The J gene is TRBJ2-1, the V gene TRBV7-6; 11 bases agree with TRBD2. There are 19 residues in the CDR3. In germline, CDR1 is SGHVS, CDR2 FNYEAQ. Trimming took 5 bases from V and 3 from J; bases not matched to a gene: 15. The CDR3 reads CASSPPASGRLGLYNEQFF. CDR3 in DNA: TGTGCCAGCAGCCCTCCGGCTAGCGGGAGGCTCGGCCTCTACAATGAGCAGTTCTTC.

The V gene is TRBV7-2, the J gene TRBJ2-7, with 8 nucleotides matching TRBD2. The germline V gene has CDR1 SGHTA and CDR2 FQGNSA. The J segment lost 2 bases and the V segment lost 5 bases, leaving 8 bases of the junction unmatched. CDR3 length equals 15 residues. The CDR3 sequence is CASSMKRETTYEQYF. In nucleotides, the CDR3 is TGTGCCAGCAGCATGAAGCGGGAGACCACCTACGAGCAGTACTTC.